This TCR beta chain was sequenced in a study of cytomegalovirus exposure and HLA in healthy donors. Study details: Genotyping of 398 donors showed that approximately 83% belonged to the Caucasian-associated ancestry cluster. General study findings and limits: The authors excluded some V segments, including TRBV6-2 and TRBV6-3, as indistinguishable. The number of N-insertions in an Asian-associated ancestry cluster was reportedly below the approximately 700-donor mean in a later analysis.

This PCR relied on a set of 60 Vbeta primers and 13 Jbeta primers. In the original analysis: Later analysis identified 80 million to 90 million unique TCR beta chains, about 12 million shared. Profiled with immunoSEQ multiplex PCR; TCRdb holds only in-frame clones, not every one. V, J and clone size are those of that table, while D and trimming were read from the DNA. Seen here are 100,000 to 150,000 clones, less than 85% observed once, and the top ten hold about 9.2%. Germline V gene lookup returns CDR1 MNHEY and CDR2 SMNVEV (reference sequence). With 4 bases clipped from V and 0 bases from J, the junction kept 8 bases outside the gene matches. There are 19 residues in the CDR3. Details on this clone: Its antigen is not known.

The genes are TRBV27 and TRBJ2-4; 14 bases align to TRBD2. The sample consisted of PBMCs. The source is a man younger than 40 in good health and CMV-seropositive. CDR3 protein: CASSSRGLAGAIAKNIQYF. The CDR3 nucleotides read TGTGCCAGCAGTTCGCGGGGACTAGCGGGGGCTATAGCCAAAAACATTCAGTACTTC.